A selection of T cell receptor beta chains follows, all from one sample in a study of response to subunit inactivated influenza vaccine. TCRdb analysed the RT-PCR reads with MiXCR anew, one entry per CDR3 protein. The sample yields 600,000 to 700,000 distinct CDR3 sequences, approximately 14% seen once. The specimen comprised PBMCs from blood, sampled less than 15 days before vaccination. These receptors came from a man between 50 and 59 years old who received an inactivated influenza vaccine. The CDR3 runs from the conserved cysteine through the conserved F or W. D genes are given only for firm matches. Part of the rows lack a size; the others show once, few, many or a class for expanded clones.

cdr3_nt | cdr3_aa | j_call | clone_size | d_call | v_call | cdr3_length
TGTGCCAGCAGCAAAAGTCGAGGACTAGCTGGGGAGACCCAGTACTTC | CASSKSRGLAGETQYF | TRBJ2-5 | many | - | TRBV21-1 | 16
TGTGCCAGCAGCCAAGATCGGGGTTTTAATGAGCAGTTCTTC | CASSQDRGFNEQFF | TRBJ2-1 | - | - | TRBV3-1 | 14
TGTGCCTCTCAAGGGGACTCCTACGAGCAGTACTTC | CASQGDSYEQYF | TRBJ2-7 | few | - | TRBV9 | 12
TGTGCCAGCACCCAAAACTGGGGCGCCTACAATGAGCAGTTCTTC | CASTQNWGAYNEQFF | TRBJ2-1 | - | - | TRBV7-2 | 15
TGTGCCAGCAGCTTACAAGGACTAGCAGCTTACGAGCAGTACTTC | CASSLQGLAAYEQYF | TRBJ2-7 | - | TRBD2 | TRBV5-6 | 15
TGTGCCAGCAGTTTCCCCCGGCGGGAGAGGACCGGGGAGCTGTTTTTT | CASSFPRRERTGELFF | TRBJ2-2 | - | TRBD2 | TRBV6-2/TRBV6-3 | 16
TGCGCCAGCAGCCCCGGGACAGGAAGTAGCAACTATGGCTACACCTTC | CASSPGTGSSNYGYTF | TRBJ1-2 | - | TRBD1 | TRBV4-1 | 16
TGCAGCGCTGGCATCCCTAGCGGGAGGGGCACAGATACGCAGTATTTT | CSAGIPSGRGTDTQYF | TRBJ2-3 | - | TRBD2 | TRBV29-1 | 16
TGCGCCAGCAGCTCCTCCGGGACAGGGGGGGATACGCAGTATTTT | CASSSSGTGGDTQYF | TRBJ2-3 | few | TRBD1 | TRBV5-1 | 15
TGCAGCGCCAACCCGACAGGGCGTAAGGCAGATACGCAGTATTTT | CSANPTGRKADTQYF | TRBJ2-3 | few | TRBD1 | TRBV29-1 | 15
TGTGCCAGCAGCCCGACTAGCGGGGGGGCCTACAATGAGCAGTTCTTC | CASSPTSGGAYNEQFF | TRBJ2-1 | many | TRBD2 | TRBV4-2 | 16
TGTGCCAGCAGTCCCGGGACAGCCGGCTCTGGGGCCAACGTCCTGACTTTC | CASSPGTAGSGANVLTF | TRBJ2-6 | - | TRBD1 | TRBV12-3/TRBV12-4 | 17
TGCGCCAGCAGCTTCTTGGACAGCAGCTCCTACGAGCAGTACTTC | CASSFLDSSSYEQYF | TRBJ2-7 | - | - | TRBV5-1 | 15
TGTGCCAGCAGCCAAGAACCCGGAAACACCATATATTTT | CASSQEPGNTIYF | TRBJ1-3 | many | - | TRBV3-1 | 13
TGCGCCAGCAGCTTAGGGACTGGGGGTTTGGATACGCAGTATTTT | CASSLGTGGLDTQYF | TRBJ2-3 | - | - | TRBV5-1 | 15
TGCAGTGCTAGCCCGCAGGCCAGGCTACGCGAGCAGTACTTC | CSASPQARLREQYF | TRBJ2-7 | few | - | TRBV20-1 | 14
TGTGCCAGCAACTTAACCTCCTACGAGCAGTACTTC | CASNLTSYEQYF | TRBJ2-7 | - | - | TRBV7-9 | 12
TGTGCCAGCAGCGCAGGCAGGGACCACGAGCAGTACTTC | CASSAGRDHEQYF | TRBJ2-7 | - | - | TRBV7-3 | 13
TGTGCCAGCAGTTCCCCCTCACAAGGGTCCTACACCTTC | CASSSPSQGSYTF | TRBJ1-2 | many | - | TRBV28 | 13